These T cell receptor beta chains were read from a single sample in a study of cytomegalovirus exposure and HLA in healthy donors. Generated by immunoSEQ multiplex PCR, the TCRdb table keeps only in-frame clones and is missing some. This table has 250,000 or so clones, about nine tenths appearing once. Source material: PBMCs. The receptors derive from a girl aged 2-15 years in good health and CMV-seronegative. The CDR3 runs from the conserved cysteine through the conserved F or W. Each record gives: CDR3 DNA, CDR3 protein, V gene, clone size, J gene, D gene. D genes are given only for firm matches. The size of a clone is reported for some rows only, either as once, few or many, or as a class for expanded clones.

TGTGCCAGCAGCTTGGTAGGGACAACCCCCTACGAGCAGTACTTC | CASSLVGTTPYEQYF | TRBV5-4 | - | TRBJ2-7 | -
TGCGCCAGCAACTATGAGCTAGCAACAGATACGCAGTATTTT | CASNYELATDTQYF | TRBV5-1 | - | TRBJ2-3 | -
TGTGCTAGTGGTTCAGCCGAAGGGGGCTTGGGGGAGACCCAGTACTTC | CASGSAEGGLGETQYF | TRBV12-5 | - | TRBJ2-5 | TRBD1
TGTGCCAGCAGCTCCGACCTACTAGCGGGGGGGCCGTACAATGAGCAGTTCTTC | CASSSDLLAGGPYNEQFF | TRBV7-3 | - | TRBJ2-1 | TRBD2
TGCAGTGTCCCGGGGGGGCACACTGAAGCTTTCTTT | CSVPGGHTEAFF | TRBV29-1 | - | TRBJ1-1 | -
TGTGCCAGCAGCGAGGTCCCGGCGGAGACCCAGTACTTC | CASSEVPAETQYF | TRBV2 | - | TRBJ2-5 | -
TGTGCCAGCAGCCAAGGTGCGGGGGCAGGGAATAGCAATCAGCCCCAGCATTTT | CASSQGAGAGNSNQPQHF | TRBV4-2 | - | TRBJ1-5 | -
TGTGCCAGTAGTATTAGGACTAGCGGGAGCGATGAGCAGTTCTTC | CASSIRTSGSDEQFF | TRBV19 | once | TRBJ2-1 | TRBD2
TGTGCCAGCAGCTTGGGACTCGGGGGGTACGAGCAGTACTTC | CASSLGLGGYEQYF | TRBV5-6 | - | TRBJ2-7 | TRBD2
TGTGCCATCAGTGACGACAGAGCACTTAGCACAGATACGCAGTATTTT | CAISDDRALSTDTQYF | TRBV10-3 | few | TRBJ2-3 | -
TGTGCCAGCAGCTTCATGACTAGCCCCGCAGATACGCAGTATTTT | CASSFMTSPADTQYF | TRBV11-2 | once | TRBJ2-3 | TRBD2
TGTGCCAGCAGCTTTGACAGGGATTCACCCCTCCACTTT | CASSFDRDSPLHF | TRBV7-3 | - | TRBJ1-6 | TRBD1
TGTGCCAGCAGCGCACAGATGGGGGGGGGAAGGAACACTGAAGCTTTCTTT | CASSAQMGGGRNTEAFF | TRBV9 | once | TRBJ1-1 | -
TGTGCCAGCAGTTTATGGGGTGGGGGGGGGAAAAACATTCAGTACTTC | CASSLWGGGGKNIQYF | TRBV28 | - | TRBJ2-4 | TRBD2
TGTGCCAGCTCCCTAATCAACAATGAGCAGTTCTTC | CASSLINNEQFF | TRBV18 | once | TRBJ2-1 | -
TGCGCCAGCAGTGAGCCCACGCTAGGATACAATGAGCAGTTCTTC | CASSEPTLGYNEQFF | TRBV10-2 | - | TRBJ2-1 | -
TGCAGCGTTGAAGATCTAGGAGAGGAGACCCAGTACTTC | CSVEDLGEETQYF | TRBV29-1 | - | TRBJ2-5 | -
TGTGCCAGCAGCTTGTCTACCGAAGCTTTCTTT | CASSLSTEAFF | TRBV7-9 | - | TRBJ1-1 | -
TGTGCCAGCAGTGACAGCGTAGATTCACCCCTCCACTTT | CASSDSVDSPLHF | TRBV6-5 | - | TRBJ1-6 | -
TGTGCCAGCAGCTACACAAAAAACACTGAAGCTTTCTTT | CASSYTKNTEAFF | TRBV7-2 | once | TRBJ1-1 | -
TGTGCCACCCGGGGGGCGCTCCAAGAGACCCAGTACTTC | CATRGALQETQYF | TRBV10-3 | - | TRBJ2-5 | -
TGTGCCAGCAGTGAATCCAGGGGACCCCAAGAGACCCAGTACTTC | CASSESRGPQETQYF | TRBV6-1 | - | TRBJ2-5 | -
TGTGCCAGCACCATGGCGGAGGGTGGGGCCAACGTCCTGACTTTC | CASTMAEGGANVLTF | TRBV5-6 | - | TRBJ2-6 | -
TGTGCCAGCAGCTCCCCGGGACAGGGGTCCTACAATGAGCAGTTCTTC | CASSSPGQGSYNEQFF | TRBV13 | - | TRBJ2-1 | TRBD1
TGTGCCAGCAAGACAAGGACTGTCTTCTCCTACGAGCAGTACTTC | CASKTRTVFSYEQYF | TRBV6-1 | - | TRBJ2-7 | -
TGTGCCAGCAGCTCACGACTAGCATCCTACAATGAGCAGTTCTTC | CASSSRLASYNEQFF | TRBV7-3 | - | TRBJ2-1 | TRBD2
TGTGCCACCAGCACCCGAGATCAGCCCCAGCATTTT | CATSTRDQPQHF | TRBV15 | - | TRBJ1-5 | -
TGTGCCAGCAGTATCCCGACTAGCCCACTCTACAATGAGCAGTTCTTC | CASSIPTSPLYNEQFF | TRBV27 | - | TRBJ2-1 | TRBD2
TGTGCCAGCAGCGACAGCTATAGCAATCAGCCCCAGCATTTT | CASSDSYSNQPQHF | TRBV6-1 | once | TRBJ1-5 | -
TGTGCTAGTGGTTTCGGTAATCGGGACTTGAAAAACATTCAGTACTTC | CASGFGNRDLKNIQYF | TRBV12-5 | - | TRBJ2-4 | -
TGTGCCAGCAGCGCAGGACAGCCGAACACTGAAGCTTTCTTT | CASSAGQPNTEAFF | TRBV7-8 | once | TRBJ1-1 | -
TGTGCCATCAAAGGGACAGAGAACACCGGGGAGCTGTTTTTT | CAIKGTENTGELFF | TRBV10-3 | - | TRBJ2-2 | TRBD1
TGTGCCAGCATCCGCGGACTAGCCGACAATGAGCAGTTCTTC | CASIRGLADNEQFF | TRBV6-1 | - | TRBJ2-1 | TRBD2
TGTGCCAGCAGTTACGACGGACTAGCTGGGTACGAGCAGTACTTC | CASSYDGLAGYEQYF | TRBV6-5 | - | TRBJ2-7 | TRBD2
TGTGCCAGCGGAGGACTAGCGGGAGGGTACAATGAGCAGTTCTTC | CASGGLAGGYNEQFF | TRBV2 | - | TRBJ2-1 | TRBD2
TGTGCCTGCGCCCCCCTGGGACTAGCGGGCGAGCAGTTCTTC | CACAPLGLAGEQFF | TRBV30 | - | TRBJ2-1 | TRBD2
TGCGCCAGCAGCCAAGATGACAGGGGGTTGGGAAACACCATATATTTT | CASSQDDRGLGNTIYF | TRBV4-1 | - | TRBJ1-3 | TRBD1
TGTGCCAGTAGTACTATGACAGGATTTATGGGTTACGAGCAGTACTTC | CASSTMTGFMGYEQYF | TRBV19 | - | TRBJ2-7 | -
TGCGCCAGCAGCTTGGGGCGGAGTGAGGAGACCCAGTACTTC | CASSLGRSEETQYF | TRBV5-1 | - | TRBJ2-5 | -
TGTGCCAGCAGTTTGACTGGAACGACCGCCGAGCTGTTTTTT | CASSLTGTTAELFF | TRBV28 | - | TRBJ2-2 | -
TGCAGTGTCCGGGACAGCGTCTATGGCTACACCTTC | CSVRDSVYGYTF | TRBV29-1 | once | TRBJ1-2 | TRBD1
TGTGCCAGCAGGCCCACAGGGGCGGAGGGAAACACCATATATTTT | CASRPTGAEGNTIYF | TRBV6-1 | - | TRBJ1-3 | TRBD1
TGCGCCAGCAGCCAAGATTGGGGTGAGACAGGGGGAGTTGGCTACACCTTC | CASSQDWGETGGVGYTF | TRBV4-1 | - | TRBJ1-2 | TRBD1
TGCAGCGTTGGACAGGTTTACCAAGAGACCCAGTACTTC | CSVGQVYQETQYF | TRBV29-1 | - | TRBJ2-5 | -
TGTGCTAGTGGTTCAAGGGGGCTGGGGAACACTGAAGCTTTCTTT | CASGSRGLGNTEAFF | TRBV12-5 | - | TRBJ1-1 | TRBD1
TGTGCCAGCAGCTCGACAGGGGAACGGGGAAATTCACCCCTCCACTTT | CASSSTGERGNSPLHF | TRBV13 | - | TRBJ1-6 | TRBD1
TGTGCCAGCAACCCAGGGGCGGTGAACACTGAAGCTTTCTTT | CASNPGAVNTEAFF | TRBV5-5 | - | TRBJ1-1 | -
TGTGCCAGCCAAAGAGGACAGGACTTCTATGGCTACACCTTC | CASQRGQDFYGYTF | TRBV6-1 | - | TRBJ1-2 | TRBD1
TGTGCCAGTAGTGAGCCCCTCGGGACAGGGGATCCTAGCTATGGCTACACCTTC | CASSEPLGTGDPSYGYTF | TRBV19 | once | TRBJ1-2 | TRBD1
TGTGCCACCGAACAGACAGGGGGTCAGGGCTACACCTTC | CATEQTGGQGYTF | TRBV10-3 | few | TRBJ1-2 | TRBD1
TGTGCCAGCTCCCCTCCTAGCACGGAGACCCAGTACTTC | CASSPPSTETQYF | TRBV18 | - | TRBJ2-5 | -
TGTGCCAGCAGCATTACTAGCGGGGTCTACAATGAGCAGTTCTTC | CASSITSGVYNEQFF | TRBV7-6 | - | TRBJ2-1 | TRBD2
TGCGCCACTCGGCCCCGCCTGACAGGGGTGGGTGGCTACACCTTC | CATRPRLTGVGGYTF | TRBV5-1 | - | TRBJ1-2 | TRBD1
TGTGCCAGCAGAACAGGGGGCGCGGGGGTTAATGAAAAACTGTTTTTT | CASRTGGAGVNEKLFF | TRBV6-6 | - | TRBJ1-4 | TRBD1
TGTGCCAGCAGCCCAGCGACAGGGCACACTGAAGCTTTCTTT | CASSPATGHTEAFF | TRBV13 | - | TRBJ1-1 | TRBD1
TGTGCCAGCAGCTTCGAGGTTGACGGGGAGACCCAGTACTTC | CASSFEVDGETQYF | TRBV5-4 | - | TRBJ2-5 | -
TGTGCCATTCAGGGTTCGAGCTCCTATAATTCACCCCTCCACTTT | CAIQGSSSYNSPLHF | TRBV9 | - | TRBJ1-6 | -
TGTGCCAGCAGTCCAGGGGGCGGAACTGAAGCTTTCTTT | CASSPGGGTEAFF | TRBV28 | - | TRBJ1-1 | TRBD1
TGTGCCAGCAGCTTGGCACAGGGTCCTGAAGCTTTCTTT | CASSLAQGPEAFF | TRBV5-4 | - | TRBJ1-1 | -
TGTGCCAGCAGCTTGGGGTTCGACGGGAACTATGGCTACACCTTC | CASSLGFDGNYGYTF | TRBV5-4 | once | TRBJ1-2 | -